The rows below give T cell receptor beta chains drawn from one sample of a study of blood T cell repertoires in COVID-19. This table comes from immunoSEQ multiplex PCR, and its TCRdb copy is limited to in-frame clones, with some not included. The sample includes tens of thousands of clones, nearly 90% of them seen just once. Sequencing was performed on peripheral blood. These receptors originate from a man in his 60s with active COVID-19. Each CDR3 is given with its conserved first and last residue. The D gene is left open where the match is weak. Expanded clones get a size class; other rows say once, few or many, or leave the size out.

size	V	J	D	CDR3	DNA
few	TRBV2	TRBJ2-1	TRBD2	CAILQGSSGRTENEQFF	TGTGCCATCTTACAGGGTTCTAGCGGGAGAACTGAAAATGAGCAGTTCTTC
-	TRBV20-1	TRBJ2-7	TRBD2	CSASRGTSGGYEQYF	TGCAGTGCTAGTCGTGGGACTAGCGGGGGGTACGAGCAGTACTTC
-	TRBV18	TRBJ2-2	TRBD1	CASSPGQVPNTGELFF	TGTGCCAGCTCTCCCGGACAGGTCCCGAACACCGGGGAGCTGTTTTTT
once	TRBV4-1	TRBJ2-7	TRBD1	CASSQGQGGTYEQYF	TGCGCCAGCAGCCAGGGACAGGGGGGGACCTACGAGCAGTACTTC
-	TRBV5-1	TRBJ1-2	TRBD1	CASRQTTGVPMNGYTF	TGCGCCAGCAGGCAGACCACAGGGGTCCCCATGAATGGCTACACCTTC
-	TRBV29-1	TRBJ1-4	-	CSVLSGNEKLFF	TGCAGCGTTTTGTCGGGGAATGAAAAACTGTTTTTT
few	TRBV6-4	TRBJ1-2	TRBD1	CASSDAKQGTPYGYTF	TGTGCCAGCAGTGACGCAAAACAGGGGACGCCCTATGGCTACACCTTC
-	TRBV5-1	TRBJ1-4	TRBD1	CASRQIPGGSEKLFF	TGCGCCAGCAGACAGATCCCAGGGGGGAGTGAAAAACTGTTTTTT
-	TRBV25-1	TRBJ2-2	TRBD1	CASSGSPGQGLSGELFF	TGTGCCAGCAGTGGATCACCGGGACAGGGTCTGTCCGGGGAGCTGTTTTTT
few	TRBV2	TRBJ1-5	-	CASSSSSANQPQHF	TGTGCCAGCAGTTCAAGTAGTGCCAATCAGCCCCAGCATTTT
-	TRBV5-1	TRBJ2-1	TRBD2	CASTTGTSRYNEQFF	TGCGCCAGCACGACCGGGACTAGCAGATACAATGAGCAGTTCTTC
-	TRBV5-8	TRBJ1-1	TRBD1	CASYYTTGAVNTEAFF	TGTGCCAGCTACTACACCACAGGGGCGGTAAACACTGAAGCTTTCTTT
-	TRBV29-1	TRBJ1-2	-	CSAPARAYGYTF	TGCAGCGCCCCAGCCAGGGCCTATGGCTACACCTTC
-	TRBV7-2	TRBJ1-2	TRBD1	CASSHTGGSGYTF	TGTGCCAGCAGCCACACAGGGGGCAGCGGCTACACCTTC
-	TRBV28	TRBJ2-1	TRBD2	CASSLYTSGAYNEQFF	TGTGCCAGCAGTTTATATACTAGCGGGGCCTACAATGAGCAGTTCTTC
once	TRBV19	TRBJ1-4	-	CASSFPGAFNEKLFF	TGTGCCAGTAGTTTCCCGGGAGCCTTTAATGAAAAACTGTTTTTT
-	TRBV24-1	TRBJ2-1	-	CATSDPSRNEQFF	TGTGCCACCAGTGATCCTAGCCGCAATGAGCAGTTCTTC
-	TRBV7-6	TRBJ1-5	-	CASSSLDIGNQPQHF	TGTGCCAGCAGCTCCCTGGACATCGGCAATCAGCCCCAGCATTTT
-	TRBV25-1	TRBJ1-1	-	CASSDYRLGTEAFF	TGTGCCAGCAGTGACTACAGGTTGGGGACTGAAGCTTTCTTT